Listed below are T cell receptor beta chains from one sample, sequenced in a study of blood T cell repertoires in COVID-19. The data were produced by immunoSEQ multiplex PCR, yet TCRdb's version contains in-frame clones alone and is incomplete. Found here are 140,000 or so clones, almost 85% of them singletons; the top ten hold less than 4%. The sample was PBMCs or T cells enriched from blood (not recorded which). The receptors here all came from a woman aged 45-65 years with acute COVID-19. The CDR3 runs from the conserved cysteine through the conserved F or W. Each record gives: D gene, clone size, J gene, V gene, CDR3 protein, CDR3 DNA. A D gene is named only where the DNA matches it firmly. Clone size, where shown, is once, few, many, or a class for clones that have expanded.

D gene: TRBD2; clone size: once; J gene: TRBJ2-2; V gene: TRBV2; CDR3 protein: CASVREGMGTGELFF; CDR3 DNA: TGTGCCAGCGTGCGGGAGGGCATGGGCACCGGGGAGCTGTTTTTT
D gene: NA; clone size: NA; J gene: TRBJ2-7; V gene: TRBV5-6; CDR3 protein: CASSLGGHRLSYEQYF; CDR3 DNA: TGTGCCAGCAGCTTGGGGGGTCACAGGCTATCCTACGAGCAGTACTTC
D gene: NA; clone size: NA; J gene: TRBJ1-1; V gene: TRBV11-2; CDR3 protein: CASSFGRDTEAFF; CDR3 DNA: TGTGCCAGCAGCTTTGGGAGGGACACTGAAGCTTTCTTT
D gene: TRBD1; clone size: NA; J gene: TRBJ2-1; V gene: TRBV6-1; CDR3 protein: CASSDSTGGKREQFF; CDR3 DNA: TGTGCCAGCAGTGATTCTACAGGGGGCAAGCGTGAGCAGTTCTTC
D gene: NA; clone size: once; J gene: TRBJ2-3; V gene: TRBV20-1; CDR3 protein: CSAPETDTQYF; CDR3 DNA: TGCAGTGCTCCCGAGACAGATACGCAGTATTTT
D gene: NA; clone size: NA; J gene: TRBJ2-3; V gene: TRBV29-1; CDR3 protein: CSVVTAYTDTQYF; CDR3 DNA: TGCAGCGTTGTAACAGCCTACACAGATACGCAGTATTTT
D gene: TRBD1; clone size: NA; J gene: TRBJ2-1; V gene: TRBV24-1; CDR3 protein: CATGLTGGNEQFF; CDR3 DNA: TGTGCCACCGGATTGACAGGGGGGAATGAGCAGTTCTTC
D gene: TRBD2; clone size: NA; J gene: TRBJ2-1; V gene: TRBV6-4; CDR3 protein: CASSDSTSGYNEQFF; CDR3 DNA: TGTGCCAGCAGTGACTCGACTAGCGGGTACAATGAGCAGTTCTTC
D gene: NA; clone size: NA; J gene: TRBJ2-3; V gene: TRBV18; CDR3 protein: CASSPEAEDTQYF; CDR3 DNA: TGTGCCAGCTCACCGGAAGCGGAAGATACGCAGTATTTT
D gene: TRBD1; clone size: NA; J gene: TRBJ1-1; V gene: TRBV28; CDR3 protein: CASRQTGVVRGDTEAFF; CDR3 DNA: TGTGCCAGCAGACAAACAGGGGTAGTCCGGGGAGACACTGAAGCTTTCTTT
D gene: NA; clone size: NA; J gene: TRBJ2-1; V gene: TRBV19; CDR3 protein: CASGGWGDSTLEQFF; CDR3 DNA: TGTGCCAGTGGAGGTTGGGGGGACTCGACCCTGGAGCAGTTCTTC
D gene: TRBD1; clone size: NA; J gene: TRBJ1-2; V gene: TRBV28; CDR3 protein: CASSPGQGRGGYTF; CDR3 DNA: TGTGCCAGCAGTCCGGGACAGGGGCGGGGAGGCTACACCTTC
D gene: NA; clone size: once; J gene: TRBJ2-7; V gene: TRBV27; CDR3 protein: CASSFYSGYEQYF; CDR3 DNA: TGTGCCAGCAGTTTCTATAGCGGCTACGAGCAGTACTTC